This T cell receptor (beta chain) was identified during a study of CD8 T cells in ankylosing spondylitis. Study-level findings and limits: Reports say disease-linked clones showed up significantly more in matched ankylosing spondylitis synovial fluid. Characteristic, it appeared, of ankylosing spondylitis blood was a TCR beta motif of about eight highly homologous variants. Earlier reports found some motif variants in synovial fluid and blood in reactive arthritis.

V lost 5 bases and J lost 2, with 15 bases in between. The CDR3 sequence is 14 residues long. Germline CDR1 reads DFQATT; CDR2 reads SNEGSKA (reference sequence). Using quantitative 5'-RACE with molecular barcodes, the authors made TCR beta libraries. TCRdb reanalysed the 5' RACE reads using MiXCR and keeps one entry per CDR3 protein. This table holds around 540,000 distinct CDR3 sequences, about 12% found once. In regard to this clonotype: Its matching antigen is unknown.

The chain has TRBV20-1 and TRBJ1-2; D is ambiguous. Sequencing used blood, either unsorted or a sorted T cell fraction (not recorded which). The receptor comes from a male donor with ankylosing spondylitis. CDR3 DNA sequence: TGCAGTGCTCCAGTTTCTACAGCAAACTATGGCTACACCTTC. This gives the protein CSAPVSTANYGYTF.